This record concerns one T cell receptor beta chain sequence. At one boundary the junction diverges from the germline segment, which might be a read error. This specimen comes from a study of blood T cell repertoires in acute mononucleosis (TCRdb year 2020). Regarding the study in general: To capture the primary response, acute-phase samples were obtained within 2 weeks of when symptoms began. In acute infection, YVL-BR-specific cells made up a mean of roughly 2.2% of blood CD8 T cells and GLC-BM-specific cells made up a mean of approximately 1.1%. The mean EBV load in blood was around 3.9 log10 genome copies per million B cells during acute infection, compared with around 2.5 at convalescence. Findings and caveats that apply to the study as a whole: Just around 8.5% of the unique acute clonotypes remained in convalescence, but these persisting clonotypes accounted for most of the response, and new, diverse de novo clonotypes seemingly replaced the other acute clonotypes. In TCR repertoire selection for BRLF1 (YVL-BR), TCRalpha CDR3 motifs took on a dominant role, whereas TCRbeta played only a minimal one. The low acute-to-convalescent clonotype overlap might be partly explained by sampling error, because only a fraction of each donor's blood was analyzed. The cohort comprised only a few donors, so group averages rested on very few individuals.

This sample's time point label indicates: acute infectious mononucleosis, at clinical presentation within 2 weeks of symptom onset (visit 1). Over the course of primary infection, this study followed CD8 T cell responses against two immunodominant EBV epitopes, BRLF1 109 (YVL-BR) and BMLF1 280 (GLC-BM). A positive serum heterophile antibody test together with EBV viral capsid antigen-specific IgM pointed to primary EBV infection. Magnetic positive selection (MACS) was first used to enrich total CD8 T cells from PBMCs. A FACSAria III was used to sort live CD3+ CD8+ tetramer+ cells to a purity above 85%. A PE-conjugated tetramer loaded with the BRLF1 109-117 peptide was used to sort the cells. TCR repertoires of EBV epitope-specific CD8 T cells were deep-sequenced directly ex vivo after tetramer sorting, at acute infection and at convalescence. The donors were three individuals between about 18 and 30 years old who had clinical acute infectious mononucleosis and laboratory evidence of primary EBV infection. Heparinized peripheral blood was collected when donors presented clinically with mononucleosis symptoms and again about 6 months afterward. PBMCs were isolated by Ficoll-Paque density gradient centrifugation.

The CDR3, from cysteine to phenylalanine, totals 12 residues. The read is trimmed to its CDR3 DNA, 36 bases read in frame from base 1. From a lookup of the germline V gene, CDR1 and CDR2 are SQVTM and ANQGSEA. For TCR profiling, total RNA from at least 10,000 sorted tetramer+ CD8 T cells was reverse transcribed into cDNA. PCR with primers that anneal to V and J regions amplified CDR3 regions and added unique molecular identifiers to track templates. TCRalpha and TCRbeta chains were profiled using the immunoSEQ platform, including its sequencing and error-correction standards. The authors' pipeline ran thus. Clonal copy numbers were corrected for sequencing and PCR errors, and CDR3s were defined according to IMGT conventions. Analysis was restricted to productive rearrangements and performed with immunoSEQ Analyzer versions 2.0 and 3.0, while gene-pairing frequencies underwent further processing in Microsoft Excel. Circos plots were used to visualize V-J pairings, and MEME plus a custom motifSearch program were used to find CDR3 motifs. The OLGA algorithm was used to calculate the probability of generation of TCR sequences. Clonotypes found at both visits were termed persistent, clonotypes found only in the acute phase were termed nonpersistent, and clonotypes found only at convalescence were termed de novo. An amino acid clonotype used by more than one donor was defined as a public TCR. In TCRdb, the immuneACCESS table is reduced to in-frame sequences with V and J assigned. These tables do not hold every clone; where another copy was compared, an unresolved V gene accounts for under half, and the others remain unexplained. That table supplies the V and J calls and clone size; D and trimming were determined from the DNA. The sample has more than 2,000 clones on record, around 29% of them singletons. The ten largest clones capture roughly 46% of the sample.

The receptor's source is a woman younger than 30 with infectious mononucleosis caused by EBV. Sequenced here: EBV YVL epitope tetramer+ CD8+ T cells sorted from PBMCs, sampled during acute infectious mononucleosis. The cell subset or site label of this sample denotes: CD8 T cells binding a tetramer with EBV BRLF1 109-117 peptide (YVL-BR). This chain is built from TRBV29-1 and TRBJ2-1; no D segment can be confidently identified. In nucleotides, the sequence is TGCAGCGTTGTGGAGCCATCAGAAGCAGAGATCTTC. Its coded protein is CSVVEPSEAEIF.